This TCR beta chain appears in the sequencing data of a study of identical twins (dated by TCRdb to the mid-2010s). Regarding the complete study: TCR alpha and beta repertoires from monozygotic twins, unrelated adults of various ages and cord blood were deep-sequenced to test whether fetal clonotypes persist. To rule out contamination, replicate twin experiments were performed at different times with different library preparation protocols. Broader findings and caveats from the paper: Zero-insertion analyses could be partly confounded by invariant T cells such as MAIT and iNKT, though diverse VJ usage argued against such confounding for most clonotypes. Because the same donors could not be followed over many years, the conclusions depended on cross-sectional statistical analysis. In monozygotic twins, recombination models systematically underestimated out-of-frame TCR alpha sharing, but the models matched the sharing seen between unrelated individuals. Compared with coincidental sharing between unrelated individuals, an excess of low generation-probability sequences was observed among out-of-frame TCR alpha sequences shared between twins. Fewer insertions were carried by abundant cord blood beta clonotypes, a similar but weaker trend appeared in young adult naive repertoires, and no such trend appeared in memory repertoires. A weaker excess of twin sharing was found in beta out-of-frame sequences because the signal-to-noise ratio was lowered by fewer shared sequences.

Libraries came from 5' RACE. The run used an Illumina HiSeq 2000. Template switching introduced a universal primer binding site; the final cDNA contained a unique molecular identifier, enabling accurate counting of TCR cDNA molecules. First-strand cDNA for TCR alpha and beta chains was synthesized from specific primers in the conserved constant-segment region. To control for contamination, every cDNA library carried two barcodes: a SMART-Mk sample barcode plus Illumina barcodes. TruSeq adapter sequences and Illumina sample barcodes were added in two successive PCR steps. TCR alpha and beta cDNA libraries were sequenced on the Illumina HiSeq platform with custom primers. From the authors' description of their analysis: MiGEC processed the raw reads to extract unique molecular identifiers, while MiXCR was used to determine the CDR3 positions. Recombination models were inferred per individual with the repgenHMM and IGoR tools using an EM algorithm. The analysis of shared clonotypes was done with the tcR package in R, with sharing normalized by the product of cloneset sizes. To study raw recombination free of thymic and clonal selection effects, out-of-frame nonproductive sequences were analyzed. The public sequencing data were trimmed at Q25 with fastp and processed into clonotypes with MiXCR by TCRdb, which kept only in-frame beta chains. Rows matching on CDR3 protein sequence are summarized as one entry with the most common DNA and genes. In this record, the V and J calls reflect TCRdb's handling and not the investigators' own analysis. The sample table holds 700,000 or so distinct CDR3 sequences, of which over 8.5% were seen once. The top ten clonotypes cover about 0.98% of the sample.

Every donor in the study was a healthy Caucasian. Three pairs of female monozygotic twins, all aged roughly 18 to 29 years, were included in the twin cohort. Peripheral blood mononuclear cells were the source from which RNA for the TCR libraries was isolated. The sample holds a few counts of this clonotype. The antigen it recognizes is unknown. The sample holds no much larger clone one base away, and base qualities are not on file. Another study also made use of these data, one on yellow fever vaccine responses in identical twins. The second study reports: The authors reported that the T cell response to vaccination in identical twins appeared partly convergent and partly personalized. In the study, vaccine-responding T cell clones were precisely tracked in identical twins.

The receptor comes from a woman aged 18 to 35 in good health. The sample comprised PBMCs.

The nucleotides read TGCAGTGCTAGAAAAGCGGGGGGGCCCGGGGAGCTGTTTTTT. This translates into CSARKAGGPGELFF. Recombination connected TRBV20-1 to TRBJ2-2; 10 nucleotides in the junction match TRBD2. The germline V gene (reference sequence) gives CDR1 as DFQATT and CDR2 as SNEGSKA. V is pruned by 2 bases and J by 6 bases, leaving 3 bases of the junction without a gene match. The CDR3 spans 14 residues, from the cysteine through the phenylalanine. Only the CDR3 portion is preserved as DNA: 42 bases, with reading frame beginning at the first base.